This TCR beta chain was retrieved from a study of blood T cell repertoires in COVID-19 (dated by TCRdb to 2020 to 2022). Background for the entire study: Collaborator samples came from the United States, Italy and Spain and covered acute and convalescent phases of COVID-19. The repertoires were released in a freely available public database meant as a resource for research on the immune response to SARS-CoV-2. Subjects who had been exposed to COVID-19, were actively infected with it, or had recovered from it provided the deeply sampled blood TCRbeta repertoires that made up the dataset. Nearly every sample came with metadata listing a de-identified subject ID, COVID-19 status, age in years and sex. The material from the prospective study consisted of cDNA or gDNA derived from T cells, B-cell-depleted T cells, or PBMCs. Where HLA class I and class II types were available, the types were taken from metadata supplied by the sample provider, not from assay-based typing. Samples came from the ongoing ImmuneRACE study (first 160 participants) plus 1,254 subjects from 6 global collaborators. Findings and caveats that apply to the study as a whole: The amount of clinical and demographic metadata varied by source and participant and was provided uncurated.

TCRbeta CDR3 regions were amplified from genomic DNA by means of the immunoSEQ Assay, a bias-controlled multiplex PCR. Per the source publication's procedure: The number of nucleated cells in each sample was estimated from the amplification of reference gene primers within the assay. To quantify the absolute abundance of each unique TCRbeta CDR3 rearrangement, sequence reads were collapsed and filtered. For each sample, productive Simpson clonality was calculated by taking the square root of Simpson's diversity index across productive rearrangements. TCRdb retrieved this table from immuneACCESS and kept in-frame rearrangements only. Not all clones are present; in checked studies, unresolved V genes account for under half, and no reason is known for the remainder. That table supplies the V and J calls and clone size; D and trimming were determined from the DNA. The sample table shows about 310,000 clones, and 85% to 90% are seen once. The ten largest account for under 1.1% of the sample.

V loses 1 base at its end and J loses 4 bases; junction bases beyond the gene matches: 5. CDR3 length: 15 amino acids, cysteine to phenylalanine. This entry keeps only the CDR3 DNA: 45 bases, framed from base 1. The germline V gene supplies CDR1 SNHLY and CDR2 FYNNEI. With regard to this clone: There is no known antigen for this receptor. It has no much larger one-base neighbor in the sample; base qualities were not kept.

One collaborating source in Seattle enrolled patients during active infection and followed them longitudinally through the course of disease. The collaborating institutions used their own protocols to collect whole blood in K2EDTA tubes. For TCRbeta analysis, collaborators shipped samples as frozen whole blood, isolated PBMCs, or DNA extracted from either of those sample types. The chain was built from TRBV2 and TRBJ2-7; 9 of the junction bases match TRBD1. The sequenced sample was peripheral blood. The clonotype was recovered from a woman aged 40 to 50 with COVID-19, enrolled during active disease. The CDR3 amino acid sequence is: CASSEGGQGGYEQYF. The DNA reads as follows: TGTGCCAGCAGTGAAGGGGGACAGGGTGGGTACGAGCAGTACTTC.